The sequence of this TCR beta chain was determined in a study of blood T cell repertoires in COVID-19. Study context: Acute and convalescent COVID-19 specimens originated in the United States, Italy and Spain.

Produced via immunoSEQ multiplex PCR; TCRdb's table is partial and in-frame only. This table has some 66,000 clones, around 90% appearing once. Looked up from germline, CDR1 is ENHRY and CDR2 is SYGVKD. The V and J ends lost 3 bases and 2 bases, in that order; junction bases with no gene match: 3. The CDR3 is 14 residues long. Sequencing was performed on peripheral blood. The source is a human donor with active COVID-19. The donor label of this sample is uncertain. The chain couples TRBV10-3 to TRBJ1-2, with 7 bases identical to TRBD1. The CDR3 here is CAISDETGNYGYTF. DNA for the CDR3: TGTGCCATCAGTGACGAGACAGGGAACTATGGCTACACCTTC.